This record covers a single T cell receptor (beta chain). The antigen remains undetermined. This specimen belongs to a study of shared clonotypes between healthy human individuals. V lost 3 bases and J lost 9, with 9 bases in between. CDR1 and CDR2 from the germline V gene are SNHLY and FYNNEI. The CDR3 is made up of 13 amino acids. Sequencing used immunoSEQ multiplex PCR; TCRdb keeps in-frame clones, though not all of them. The table has more than 2 million clones, 90% to 96% seen once; the top ten hold 0.13%. Every contributor of samples was a Caucasian grown-up residing in Nashville, Tennessee. Overall study findings and caveats: What rarefaction showed was incomplete sorted-subset sequencing despite large depth.

The V and J genes are TRBV2 and TRBJ1-6; D perhaps matches TRBD1 (5 bases). This clonotype was sampled from a man younger than 35 in good health. The sequencing sample was made of naive CD4+ T cells sorted from blood. As for subset: CD45RA+ positively selected. The CDR3 coding sequence is TGTGCCAGCAGTGACAGGGAAGGTTCACCCCTCCACTTT. Its translation: CASSDREGSPLHF. Together with reference TRBV2 and TRBJ1-6, the CDR3 gives the full variable domain: EPEVTQTPSHQVTQMGQEVILRCVPISNHLYFYWYRQILGQKVEFLVSFYNNEISEKSEIFDDQFSVERPDGSNFTLKIRSTKLEDSAMYFCASSDREGSPLHFGNGTRLTVT.